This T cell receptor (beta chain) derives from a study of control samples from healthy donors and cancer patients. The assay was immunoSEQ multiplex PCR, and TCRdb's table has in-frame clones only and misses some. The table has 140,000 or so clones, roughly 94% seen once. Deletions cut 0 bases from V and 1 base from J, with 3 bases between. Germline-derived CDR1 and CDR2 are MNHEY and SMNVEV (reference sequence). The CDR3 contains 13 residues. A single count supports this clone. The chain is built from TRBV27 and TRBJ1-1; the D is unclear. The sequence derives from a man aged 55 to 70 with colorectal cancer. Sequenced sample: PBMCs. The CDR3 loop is CASSLSPNTEAFF. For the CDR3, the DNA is TGTGCCAGCAGTTTATCGCCGAACACTGAAGCTTTCTTT.